Detailed here is one T cell receptor beta chain. Its specificity is not known. The sequence runs out 3 residues before the end of the CDR3; the remainder is reconstructed from the germline J gene. Of CVID subjects, approximately 14 were female and approximately 30 male, mean age approximately 41. This sample was included in a study of T cell clonality in common variable immunodeficiency. Study-wide points: TCRbeta clonality was increased in CVID versus healthy controls. Common variable immunodeficiency TCR beta sequences reportedly had fewer deletions and N-nucleotide insertions.

The V end was cut by 0 bases, the J end by 2 bases, with 12 bases between. CDR1 and CDR2 from the germline V gene are GTSNPN and SVGIG (reference sequence). The CDR3 runs to 15 residues. Some clones are missing from TCRdb's copy, which holds only in-frame ones; the method was immunoSEQ multiplex PCR. The sample holds about 12,000 clones, and no clone turns up only once. The receptor comes from a human donor with common variable immunodeficiency. J is TRBJ2-3 and V is TRBV30; D perhaps matches TRBD2 (6 bases). Sample: peripheral blood mononuclear cells. CDR3 DNA (partial): TGTGCCTGGAGTGTACGGGCGGGGTACACAGATACG. It encodes CAWSVRAGYTDT. The CDR3 in its entirety is CAWSVRAGYTDTQYF.